This is a list of T cell receptor beta chains from one sample in a study of cytomegalovirus exposure and HLA in healthy donors. TCRdb's table, derived via immunoSEQ multiplex PCR, lists solely in-frame clones and lacks some. The sample shows 150,000 to 200,000 clones, roughly four fifths of them seen only once. The sample consisted of PBMCs. These receptors were taken from a woman in her thirties in good health and CMV-seropositive. Both conserved end residues are part of each CDR3. D genes are given only for firm matches. Size values are once, few and many counts, or a class for expanded clones, and some rows have none.

TGTGCCAGCAGTCCGACAGGGGTAGATACGCAGTATTTT,CASSPTGVDTQYF,TRBV6-5,.,TRBD1,13,TRBJ2-3
TGTGCCTACTCATTAGCGGGAGGGCCTTCTCAGTTCTTC,CAYSLAGGPSQFF,TRBV30,.,TRBD2,13,TRBJ2-1
TGCAGCGTTGTATTGAGCGGGAGGGTGAACACCGGGGAGCTGTTTTTT,CSVVLSGRVNTGELFF,TRBV29-1,.,TRBD2,16,TRBJ2-2
TGTGCCAGCAGCTTGAATACAGGGAATGAAAAACTGTTTTTT,CASSLNTGNEKLFF,TRBV5-6,.,.,14,TRBJ1-4
TGTGCCAGCAGCTCGGGGGTGACTAGCGGGGGCCAAGAGACCCAGTACTTC,CASSSGVTSGGQETQYF,TRBV5-5,few,TRBD2,17,TRBJ2-5
TGTGCCAGCAACCCCGCGGGCAGCCCTAACTATGGCTACACCTTC,CASNPAGSPNYGYTF,TRBV5-6,.,.,15,TRBJ1-2
TGCGCCAGCAGCCAAGGAAGGGCTAGCGGTACCCGAGAGCAGTTCTTC,CASSQGRASGTREQFF,TRBV4-1,.,TRBD2,16,TRBJ2-1
TGTGCCAGCAGCCTAACGGGTCCAGGGGACGTGACCCAGTACTTC,CASSLTGPGDVTQYF,TRBV7-8,.,.,15,TRBJ2-5
TGTGCCAGCTCACCCACAGGGGGCACCTCCTACGAGCAGTACTTC,CASSPTGGTSYEQYF,TRBV18,.,TRBD1,15,TRBJ2-7
TGTGCCAGCAGCAGACAGGGGTCCTACAATGAGCAGTTCTTC,CASSRQGSYNEQFF,TRBV5-4,.,TRBD1,14,TRBJ2-1
TGTGCCAGCAGTCCAACTAGCGGGATCCATACGCAGTATTTT,CASSPTSGIHTQYF,TRBV27,few,TRBD2,14,TRBJ2-3
TGTGCCAGCAGCGGCCGGGACAGAGCTCAAGAGACCCAGTACTTC,CASSGRDRAQETQYF,TRBV9,.,TRBD1,15,TRBJ2-5
TGTGCCAGCAGCCAGGGACAGTCCTACGAGCAGTACTTC,CASSQGQSYEQYF,TRBV6-5,.,TRBD1,13,TRBJ2-7
TGCGCCAGCAGCTTGGGGACAGGGGGGACCGAGCAGTACTTC,CASSLGTGGTEQYF,TRBV5-1,.,TRBD1,14,TRBJ2-7
TGTGCCAGTTCAACGAGCTCCTACAATGAGCAGTTCTTC,CASSTSSYNEQFF,TRBV19,.,.,13,TRBJ2-1
TGCGCCAGCAGCCATGGAAGGGGGAATGGTGGCTACACCTTC,CASSHGRGNGGYTF,TRBV4-1,.,.,14,TRBJ1-2